Sequencing of this T cell receptor (beta chain) was carried out in a study of cytomegalovirus exposure and HLA in healthy donors. Findings and limits, study-wide: Among CMV-associated TCR beta chains, most appeared HLA-restricted in a later analysis. Reportedly, HLA-A and HLA-B alleles of most subjects were accurately predicted from TCR beta. Upon later analysis, TCR association rates were observed to vary by HLA locus, being highest for DRB1 and lowest for HLA-C.

This CDR3 is built from 15 residues. Trimming took 4 bases from V and 5 from J; bases not matched to a gene: 3. Germline CDR1 and CDR2: KGHSH and LQKENI. PCR employed 60 Vbeta and 13 Jbeta primers. Assay used: immunoSEQ multiplex PCR; TCRdb lists only in-frame clones, some missing. Among approximately 150,000 clones, roughly four fifths were seen once, and the ten largest hold approximately 4%. This clone was picked up a small number of times. What it binds is not known. Material: PBMCs. The chain recombines TRBV18 with TRBJ1-6; 9 bases map to TRBD1. The TCR originated in a man in his fifties or sixties in good health and CMV-seropositive. The CDR3: CASSRGQGDNSPLHF. The CDR3 nucleotides read TGTGCCAGCTCACGGGGACAGGGAGATAATTCACCCCTCCACTTT.